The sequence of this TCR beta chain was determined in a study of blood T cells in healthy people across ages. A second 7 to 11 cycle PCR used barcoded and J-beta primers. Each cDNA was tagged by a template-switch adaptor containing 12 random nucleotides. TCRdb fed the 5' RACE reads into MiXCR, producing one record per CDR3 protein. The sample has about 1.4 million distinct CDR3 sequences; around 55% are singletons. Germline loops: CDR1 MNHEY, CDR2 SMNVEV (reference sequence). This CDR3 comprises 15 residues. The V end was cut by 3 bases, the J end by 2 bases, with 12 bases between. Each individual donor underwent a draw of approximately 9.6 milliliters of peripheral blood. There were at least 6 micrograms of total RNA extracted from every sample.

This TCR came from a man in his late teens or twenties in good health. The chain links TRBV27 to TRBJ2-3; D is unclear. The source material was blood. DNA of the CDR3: TGTGCCAGCAGTTTGATTCCCGCCGCCACAGATACGCAGTATTTT. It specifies CASSLIPAATDTQYF.